This TCR beta chain was sequenced in a study of T cells expressing NK-cell markers. At the level of the study: Seven of the eight sequenced donors were classified as HCMV-seropositive, and one was classified as seronegative.

General observations from the study: The share of CD8+ T cells held by dominant NKG2C+ clonotypes was about 1.0-7.5% in roughly 6 donors. Specificity for HCMV among expanded NKG2C+ T cell clones was not established.

TCRdb derives one entry per CDR3 protein from the 5' RACE reads, leaving out DNA. Its table records around 180,000 distinct CDR3 sequences. Per the germline V gene, CDR1 is MNHEY and CDR2 is SVGAGI. CDR3 length: 13 residues. As regards this clonotype: Antigen: not known.

The source material was blood T cells: a sorted CD56 or NKG2C T cell subset, CD4+ or CD8+ T cells, or bulk PBMC T cells (not recorded which). This sequence joins TRBV6-5 and TRBJ2-5. This sequence originates from a man aged 18-70 years in good health. Here the CDR3 reads CASSYNRLGTQYF.